A selection of T cell receptor beta chains follows, all from one sample in a study of control samples from healthy donors and cancer patients. Produced via immunoSEQ multiplex PCR; TCRdb's table is partial and in-frame only. Here the sample spans about 160,000 clones, roughly 90% being singletons. Source material: blood. These receptors were collected from a man aged 25 to 40 in good health. The CDR3 runs from the conserved cysteine through the conserved F or W. Fields, in order: V gene, J gene, clone size, D gene, CDR3 protein, CDR3 DNA. The D gene is left open where the match is weak. Size tells how often a clone was seen (once, few, many) or the class of an expanded clone, and some rows leave it out.

>TRBV24-1|TRBJ2-2|-|TRBD2
CATSDLSGESSNTGELFF
TGTGCCACCAGTGATCTTAGCGGGGAGAGTTCGAACACCGGGGAGCTGTTTTTT
>TRBV21-1|TRBJ2-2|-|-
CANVAGGGSGELFF
TGTGCCAACGTAGCGGGAGGGGGGTCCGGGGAGCTGTTTTTT
>TRBV5-1|TRBJ2-7|-|-
CASSPGTGEQYF
TGCGCCAGCAGCCCAGGGACCGGCGAGCAGTACTTC
>TRBV14|TRBJ2-3|-|-
CASSAIIHKDTQYF
TGTGCCAGCAGCGCAATAATACACAAAGATACGCAGTATTTT
>TRBV4-3|TRBJ1-1|-|-
CASSQVGLKAFF
TGCGCCAGCAGCCAAGTGGGACTTAAAGCTTTCTTT
>TRBV27|TRBJ1-6|-|-
CASSPLPQETYNSPLHF
TGTGCCAGCAGTCCCCTCCCACAGGAAACCTATAATTCACCCCTCCACTTT
>TRBV6-4|TRBJ2-3|-|-
CASSAGASTDTQYF
TGTGCCAGCAGTGCGGGAGCTAGCACAGATACGCAGTATTTT
>TRBV28|TRBJ2-6|-|-
CATIGHSGANVLTF
TGTGCCACCATCGGCCACTCTGGGGCCAACGTCCTGACTTTC
>TRBV5-1|TRBJ2-1|-|TRBD1
CASSVGTGGRSYNEQFF
TGCGCCAGCAGCGTAGGGACAGGGGGACGGTCCTACAATGAGCAGTTCTTC
>TRBV2|TRBJ1-5|-|-
CASSDLSNQPQHF
TGTGCCAGCAGTGACCTTTCCAATCAGCCCCAGCATTTT
>TRBV18|TRBJ2-7|-|TRBD2
CASSPGLAGDREQYF
TGTGCCAGCTCACCGGGACTAGCGGGAGATCGCGAGCAGTACTTC
>TRBV5-1|TRBJ2-1|-|TRBD2
CASSFGGGTNEQFF
TGCGCCAGCAGCTTTGGCGGGGGGACCAATGAGCAGTTCTTC
>TRBV6-5|TRBJ1-2|-|-
CASRMGGAGSYTF
TGTGCCAGCAGAATGGGGGGTGCGGGAAGCTACACCTTC
>TRBV20-1|TRBJ2-1|once|-
CSAPWVREQFF
TGCAGTGCTCCCTGGGTCCGTGAGCAGTTCTTC